This TCR beta chain was documented in a study of molecular identifiers for immune sequencing clone quantification (dated 2018 in TCRdb). About the investigation overall: For a replicate experiment, RNA from 20,000 or 100,000 naive CD8 T cells was divided into five aliquots, and four of the five aliquots were sequenced. CD8 T cells were used in a methods study to benchmark molecular-identifier clustering-based TCR repertoire sequencing (MIDCIRS) and TCR RNA copy counting. The paper's findings and limits, for the study overall: The naive libraries included spiked-in Jurkat TCR RNA (10 copies' worth), and this Jurkat TCR RNA is not part of the donor repertoire. Spiked-in Jurkat TCR RNA equivalent to a single cell was reported to be detectable even among over 800,000 naive CD8 T cells. Modeling gave around 2.7 recovered TCR RNA copies per cell versus about 10 by digital PCR, implying around 31% capture efficiency. In CMV-specific effector cells, over 99% of molecules were held by clones above 20 RNA copies, whereas under 1% of molecules were held by such clones in naive cells. Highly expanded clone sizes could be underestimated because identical TCR molecules may share a barcode. When barcode sub-clustering was not used, chimeric consensus sequences inflated TCR diversity, with chimeras reaching as high as 47%.

The CDR3, from cysteine to phenylalanine, totals 14 residues. Only the CDR3 DNA is retained, 42 bases long and in frame from the first base. V gives up 3 bases and J gives up 4 bases, and the segment between their germline ends measures 12 bases. Via the germline V gene, CDR1 is LGHNA and CDR2 YSLEER. Libraries of naive CD8 T cells were built from about 20,000 to 1,000,000 sorted cells, with 10%, 30% or 50% of the purified RNA used. Naive CD8 T cells were FACS-sorted as CD8+CD4-CCR7+CD45RA+ on a BD FACSAria II into RLT Plus buffer. To test detection sensitivity, Jurkat RNA equivalent to more than 9 TCR copies was spiked into samples of roughly 20,000-1,100,000 naive CD8 T cells. CD8 T cells were enriched with RosetteSep CD8+ T Cell Enrichment Cocktail and Ficoll-Paque, followed by ACK red cell lysis. Library preparation employed PCR. The reads were generated on a NextSeq 500. Bulk TCR libraries were generated as previously described, with the TCR primers listed in Table S5 used. Total RNA was purified with the Qiagen AllPrep DNA/RNA kit. Before analysis, reads from multiple sequencing runs of one library were combined. On the authors' methods: Reads were retained only if an exact TCR constant sequence was present, and the retained reads were trimmed to 150 nt and grouped according to their 12-nt molecular barcodes. Reads within each barcode group were sub-clustered using a 15% Levenshtein threshold, and quality-weighted consensus sequences were constructed for each RNA molecule. Non-functional sequences were filtered out, along with any lower-count sequence sitting one edit away from another sequence. On the basis of fitting two negative binomial distributions, barcode sub-clusters with fewer than 20% of the maximum read count were discarded. TCRdb took the public reads, trimmed them with fastp at Q25, ran MiXCR for clone calling and kept in-frame beta chains. Rows with one shared CDR3 protein collapse into an entry with the most common genes and DNA. These V and J calls are TCRdb output, not the study's own analysis. Present in this sample are approximately 500,000 distinct CDR3 sequences, under 30% of which were seen just once. Over 0.6% of the sample lies in the top ten.

This clonotype was seen more than once but under ten times. Its antigen remains undetermined. The record has no base qualities; no much larger clone is one base away. The receptor was isolated from a human donor in good health. Some libraries in this study had Jurkat cell RNA spiked in. The rearrangement joined TRBV4-3 to TRBJ1-1; TRBD1 might be the D gene, on 6 matching bases. The specimen sequenced was naive CD8+ T cells from blood, with Jurkat cell RNA spiked in. Read against the paper, the sample's cell subset or site label means: FACS-sorted CD8+CD4-CCR7+CD45RA+ naive T cells. The nucleotides read TGCGCCAGCAGCCAGATGGACAGTGCCACTGAAGCTTTCTTT. Its amino acids are CASSQMDSATEAFF.